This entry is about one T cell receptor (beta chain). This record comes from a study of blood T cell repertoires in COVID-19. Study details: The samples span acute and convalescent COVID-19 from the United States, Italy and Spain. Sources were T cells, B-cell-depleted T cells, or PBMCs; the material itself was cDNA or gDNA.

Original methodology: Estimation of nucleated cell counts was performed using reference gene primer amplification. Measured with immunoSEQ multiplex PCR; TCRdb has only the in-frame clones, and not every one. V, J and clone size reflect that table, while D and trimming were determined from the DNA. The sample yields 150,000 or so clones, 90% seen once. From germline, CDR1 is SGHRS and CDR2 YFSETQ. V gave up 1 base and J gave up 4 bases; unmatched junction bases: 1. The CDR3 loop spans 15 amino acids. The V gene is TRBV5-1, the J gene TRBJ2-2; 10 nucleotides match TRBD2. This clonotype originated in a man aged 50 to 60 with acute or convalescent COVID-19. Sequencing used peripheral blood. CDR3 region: CASSLTSGTTGELFF. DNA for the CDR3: TGCGCCAGCAGCTTGACTAGCGGGACCACCGGGGAGCTGTTTTTT.